Shown below are 20 T cell receptor beta chains from a single sample sequenced in a study of tumor and adjacent non-tumor tissue in lung cancer. This sample's RNA came from whole unsorted tissue. Three rounds of nested PCR, following a modified ARM-PCR protocol, produced the TCRbeta library. TCRdb used MiXCR to reprocess the multiplex PCR reads, holding one entry per CDR3 protein. Among 90,000 to 130,000 distinct CDR3 sequences listed, 84% were seen once. The sequencing sample was made of lung tumor tissue. Source of these receptors: a man between 70 and 80 years old with non-small cell lung cancer.

V usage is TRBV12-3 or TRBV12-4 and J usage is TRBJ2-1, with D possibly matching TRBD2 (5 bases). The CDR3 has 19 residues. Trimming cost V 5 bases and J 0 bases, with 23 bases left between them. In nucleotides, the CDR3 is TGTGCCAGCAGTGGAGCGGACCTCCACCTCACCAGCTCCTACAATGAGCAGTTCTTC. Translating it yields CASSGADLHLTSSYNEQFF.

About this clonotype itself: A much larger clone sits a single nucleotide away, making a read error possible. The chain combines TRBV20-1 with TRBJ2-1; 10 bases align to TRBD2. Germline CDR1 is DFQATT and CDR2 is SNEGSKA (reference sequence). The CDR3 covers 15 residues. The CDR3 coding sequence is TGCAGTGTTAGAGGTCTAGCGGGAGACTACAATGAGCAGTTCTTC. It encodes CSVRGLAGDYNEQFF.

This clonotype occurred a few times. This clone may be a read error of a much larger clone one base away. The rearrangement joins TRBV6-6 to TRBJ1-2, with D possibly TRBD1 on 5 matching bases. From germline, CDR1 is MNHNY and CDR2 SVGAGI (reference sequence). The CDR3 runs to 15 residues. Between the trimmed V and J ends, which lost 6 bases and 0 bases, there was a span of 14 bases. The CDR3 DNA reads as TGTGCCAGCAGACCATTCCTGGGGCCTAACTATGGCTACACCTTC. Translation: CASRPFLGPNYGYTF.

With regard to this clonotype: The junction and the germline gene differ at one end; a read error may be behind it. This sequence joins TRBV4-1 and TRBJ2-5; D is perhaps TRBD1 (5 bases). There are 15 residues in the CDR3. Germline CDR1 reads MGHRA; CDR2 reads YSYEKL. In DNA form, the CDR3 reads TGCCCCAGCAGCCAAGTATTGACAGTTGAAGAGACCCAATACTTC. Translation: CPSSQVLTVEETQYF.

Regarding this clonotype: A much bigger clone sits one base away, suggesting this may be a read error. The V and J genes are TRBV18 and TRBJ2-6, with no clear D. V was shortened by 6 bases and J by 0 bases, with 18 bases between the two germline ends. The CDR3 spans 18 residues. The germline CDR1 and CDR2 sequences are KGHSH and LQKENI. CDR3: CASSLTRGSNSGANVLTF. CDR3 in DNA: TGTGCCAGCTCTCTTACTCGCGGCTCCAACTCTGGGGCCAACGTCCTGACTTTC.

As concerns this clonotype: An end of the junction does not agree with germline; a read error may underlie this. The CDR3 nucleotides read TGTGCCAGTAGTCGCCCCGGGCCTTACACCTGGGAGCTGTTTTTT. It is translated as CASSRPGPYTWELFF. V gene TRBV19 combines with J gene TRBJ2-2; D is ambiguous. Germline lookup yields CDR1 LNHDA and CDR2 SQIVND (reference sequence). The CDR3 has 15 residues. Drawing the rest from reference TRBV19 and TRBJ2-2, the complete variable domain is DGGITQSPKYLFRKEGQNVTLSCEQNLNHDAMYWYRQDPGQGLRLIYYSQIVNDFQKGDIAEGYSVSREKKESFPLTVTSAQKNPTAFYLCASSRPGPYTWELFFGEGSRLTVL.

A remark on this clonotype: One end of the junction varies from germline; a read error may be responsible. This sequence joins TRBV5-4 and TRBJ2-5, with TRBD2 identical over 7 bases. The CDR3 runs to 17 residues. The germline CDR1 and CDR2 sequences are SGHNT and YYREEE (reference sequence). CDR3 nucleotide sequence: TGTGCCAGCAGCTTGGAGCTAACGGGAGGTTCGTTAGAGACCCTGTACTTC. Protein: CASSLELTGGSLETLYF.

Comment on this clonotype: The junction departs from germline at one end; a sequencing error may be responsible. The rearrangement links TRBV20-1 to TRBJ1-3; D unclear. The CDR3 runs to 14 residues. CDR1 is DFQATT, CDR2 SNEGSKA, per germline (reference sequence). CDR3 DNA sequence: TGCAGTGCTGGAGCTAGCAGCTCTGGGAACACCATATATTTT. Amino acids: CSAGASSSGNTIYF.

This clonotype was picked up one time. The chain employs TRBV5-6 and TRBJ2-7; unclear D gene. Trimming pared 3 bases from V and 3 bases from J, leaving 19 bases between. The CDR3 runs 16 residues. The V gene's germline CDR1 is SGHDT and CDR2 YYEEEE. The CDR3 sequence is CASSSNSGNFSYEQYF. In DNA, the CDR3 is TGTGCCAGCAGCTCTAACAGTGGGAACTTTAGCTACGAGCAGTACTTC.

There are many counts of this clonotype. The chain has TRBV27 and TRBJ2-3; D is ambiguous. V was clipped by 6 bases and J by 6 bases, with 10 bases between them. The length of the CDR3 is 12 residues. Germline CDR1 MNHEY, CDR2 SMNVEV (reference sequence). The DNA of the CDR3 is TGTGCCAGCAGGCCCGACCGGGATACGCAGTATTTT. Translated: CASRPDRDTQYF.

DNA for the CDR3: TGTACTAGCAGTTATCAGCCCCAGCCCCAGCATTTT. Amino acid sequence: CTSSYQPQPQHF. The V gene is TRBV6-2 or TRBV6-3, the J gene TRBJ1-5; unclear D gene. Germline CDR1 and CDR2: MNHEY and SVGEGT. The CDR3 contains 12 residues.

Notes on this clonotype: Sequence at one end of the junction differs from germline and may be a read error. The rearrangement uses TRBV6-4 and TRBJ1-1, with D uncertain. Germline V gene lookup returns CDR1 MRHNA and CDR2 SNTAGT. This CDR3 region has 14 residues. The CDR3 DNA reads TGTGCCAGCAGCCCGGGAGGAGTGAACACTGTAGCTTTATTT. This gives the protein CASSPGGVNTVALF.

As regards this clonotype: No conserved phenylalanine or tryptophan is present at the end of the CDR3, so a read error is the likely explanation. This chain connects TRBV6-2 or TRBV6-3 to TRBJ2-1; D might be TRBD1 or TRBD2, each matching 5 bases. This CDR3 is built from 15 residues. Germline V lookup: CDR1 MNHEY, CDR2 SVGEGT. DNA for the CDR3: TGTGCCATCAGTCCGGGACCAGGCAATACCAATGAGCAGTTCATC. This codes for CAISPGPGNTNEQFI.

This clonotype was observed a few times. This clone may be a read error of a much larger clone one base away. Since the CDR3 does not end with the conserved phenylalanine or tryptophan, this likely comes from a read error. This chain connects TRBV6-2 or TRBV6-3 to TRBJ2-7; the D gene is possibly TRBD2 (6 bases). Germline V CDR1 and CDR2: MNHEY, SVGEGT. The CDR3 spans 14 residues. Trimming shortened V by 8 bases and J by 2 bases, and 16 bases separated the two germline ends. Here the CDR3 DNA reads TGTGCCAGCGGTGTGGGACTTCGAGCCTACGAGCAGTACCTC. Protein product: CASGVGLRAYEQYL.

This clonotype was recorded many times. V usage is TRBV10-1 and J usage is TRBJ2-7; D unclear. The CDR3 spans 12 residues. From germline, CDR1 is WNHNN and CDR2 SYGVQD (reference sequence). V lost 6 bases and J lost 3, with 9 bases in between. In nucleotides, the CDR3 is TGCGCCAGCAGAAACAGAGTCTACGAGCAGTACTTC. Its translation: CASRNRVYEQYF.

About this clonotype: Without the conserved terminal phenylalanine or tryptophan, this CDR3 likely stems from a read error. The rearrangement uses TRBV7-9 and TRBJ1-2; D perhaps matches TRBD1 (6 bases). The germline V gene encodes CDR1 SEHNR and CDR2 FQNEAQ (reference sequence). The CDR3 spans 15 residues. The CDR3 DNA reads TGTGTCAGCAGCTTAGAGGGGGTCGGATTTTTTGACTACACCCTC. The encoded protein is CVSSLEGVGFFDYTL.

On this clonotype: Sequence at one end of the junction differs from germline and may be a read error. This chain joins TRBV29-1 and TRBJ1-1; a possible D gene is TRBD1 (6 bases). In germline, CDR1 is SQVTM, CDR2 ANQGSEA. The CDR3 extends over 14 amino acids. The CDR3 here is CSVFVQGTKTEALF. The CDR3 DNA reads TGCAGCGTCTTCGTACAGGGAACTAAAACTGAGGCTTTATTT.

This clonotype was seen once. At one end the junction does not follow the germline gene, possibly because of a read error. This CDR3 reads CASSEPQVYATNGKLFF. CDR3 sequence (DNA): TGTGCCAGCAGTGAGCCACAGGTATATGCAACTAATGGAAAACTGTTTTTT. V gene TRBV24-1 combines with J gene TRBJ1-4, with D possibly matching TRBD1 (5 bases). The CDR3 extends over 17 amino acids. CDR1 is KGHDR, CDR2 SFDVKD, per germline.

As for this clonotype: A read error may account for a junction end that differs from germline. The chain uses TRBV6-5 and TRBJ1-1; the D gene is possibly TRBD1 (5 bases). The CDR3 contains 14 residues. CDR1 and CDR2 (germline): MNHEY, SVGAGI. The DNA of the CDR3 is TGTGCCAGCAGCCAGACAGTGGGCCGTCGTGAAACTTTCTTT. This encodes CASSQTVGRRETFF.

A note on this clonotype: This could be a read error, since a much larger clone is one nucleotide away. Because the CDR3 is missing its conserved closing phenylalanine or tryptophan, this is likely a read error. The V call is TRBV28, the J call TRBJ2-7, with D uncertain. The CDR3 is made up of 11 amino acids. Trimming stripped 4 bases from V and 3 bases from J, with 4 bases between. The germline gives CDR1 MDHEN, CDR2 SYDVKM. CDR3 in amino acids: CASSSGYEQYL. CDR3 nucleotides: TGTGCCAGCAGTTCGGGCTACGAGCAGTACTTA.